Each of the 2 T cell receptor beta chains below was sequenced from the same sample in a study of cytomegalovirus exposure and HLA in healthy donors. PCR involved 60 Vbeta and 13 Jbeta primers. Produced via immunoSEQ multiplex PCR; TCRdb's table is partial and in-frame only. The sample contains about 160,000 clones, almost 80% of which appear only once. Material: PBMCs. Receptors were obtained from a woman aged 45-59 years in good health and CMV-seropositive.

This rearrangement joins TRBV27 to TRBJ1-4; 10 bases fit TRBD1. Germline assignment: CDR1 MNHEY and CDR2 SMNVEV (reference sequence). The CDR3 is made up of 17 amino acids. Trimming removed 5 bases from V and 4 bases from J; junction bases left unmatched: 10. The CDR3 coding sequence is TGTGCCAGCAGTCCCCGGGACAGGGGATCTGTTAATGAAAAACTGTTTTTT. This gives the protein CASSPRDRGSVNEKLFF.

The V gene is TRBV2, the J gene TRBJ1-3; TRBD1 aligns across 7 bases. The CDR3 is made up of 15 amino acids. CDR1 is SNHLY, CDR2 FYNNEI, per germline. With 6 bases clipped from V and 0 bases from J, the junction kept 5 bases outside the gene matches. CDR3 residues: CASSQGGASGNTIYF. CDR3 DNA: TGTGCCAGCAGCCAAGGGGGCGCCTCTGGAAACACCATATATTTT. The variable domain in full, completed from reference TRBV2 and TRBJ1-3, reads EPEVTQTPSHQVTQMGQEVILRCVPISNHLYFYWYRQILGQKVEFLVSFYNNEISEKSEIFDDQFSVERPDGSNFTLKIRSTKLEDSAMYFCASSQGGASGNTIYFGEGSWLTVV.